One sample yielded the 7 T cell receptor beta chains listed below, sequenced in a study of response to subunit inactivated influenza vaccine. MiXCR, applied by TCRdb to the RT-PCR reads, yields one record per CDR3 protein. The repertoire consists of roughly 790,000 distinct CDR3 sequences, with 21% occurring once and the leading ten covering 10%. The source was PBMCs from blood, collected roughly 5 days after vaccination. The receptors shown here come from a man aged 45-65 years who received an inactivated influenza vaccine.

This clonotype was counted only a few times. V is TRBV11-2 and J is TRBJ2-3; 13 nucleotides agree with TRBD2. J lost 0 bases, V lost 5 bases, and 2 bases had no gene match. The CDR3 loop spans 16 amino acids. CDR1 SGHAT and CDR2 FQNNGV come from the germline V gene. The DNA of the CDR3 is TGTGCCAGCAGCATGGGACTAGCGGGGAGCACAGATACGCAGTATTTT. It encodes CASSMGLAGSTDTQYF.

This chain links TRBV28 with TRBJ2-7; 8 nucleotides align to TRBD2. V dropped 5 bases and J dropped 7; count of bases not matched to a gene: 4. The CDR3 is 12 residues long. Germline V CDR1 and CDR2: MDHEN, SYDVKM. The CDR3 sequence is CASSREGWEQYF. The CDR3 DNA reads as TGTGCCAGCAGTCGGGAGGGATGGGAGCAGTACTTC.

At least ten counts were recorded for this clonotype. The chain employs TRBV29-1 and TRBJ2-5, with D unresolved. In germline, CDR1 is SQVTM, CDR2 ANQGSEA. Between the trimmed V and J ends, which lost 3 bases and 5 bases, there was a span of 10 bases. The CDR3 extends over 12 amino acids. The chain's CDR3 is CSVDPTWETQYF. For the CDR3, the DNA is TGCAGCGTTGATCCAACCTGGGAGACCCAGTACTTC.

In its sample, this clonotype was seen many times. The chain uses TRBV5-1 and TRBJ2-7, with 7 bases lining up with TRBD2. The CDR3 is 15 residues long. J gave up 2 bases and V 2 bases, and 7 bases lay outside the gene matches. CDR1 is SGHRS, CDR2 YFSETQ, per germline. This CDR3 reads CASSLAGKPTYEQYF. DNA for the CDR3: TGCGCCAGCAGCTTAGCGGGGAAGCCGACCTACGAGCAGTACTTC.

CDR3 sequence reads: CSARDDGRYSSYEQYF. The CDR3 DNA is TGCAGTGCTAGAGATGACGGGCGGTATAGCTCCTACGAGCAGTACTTC. J is TRBJ2-7 and V is TRBV20-1; D unclear. V lost 0 bases to trimming and J lost 0 bases, with 15 bases between them. This CDR3 region has 16 residues. Germline V CDR1 and CDR2: DFQATT, SNEGSKA (reference sequence).

The chain is built from TRBV25-1 and TRBJ2-5, with D uncertain. Deletions cut 2 bases from V and 5 bases from J, with 9 bases between. The germline V gene has CDR1 MGHDK and CDR2 SYGVNS. The CDR3 sequence is 13 residues long. The CDR3 nucleotides read TGTGCCAGCAGTGAAGACCTAGGGGAGACCCAGTACTTC. This sequence encodes CASSEDLGETQYF.

This chain connects TRBV27 to TRBJ2-7, with D maybe TRBD1 (5 bases). The CDR3 length is 13 residues. Germline V gene lookup returns CDR1 MNHEY and CDR2 SMNVEV (reference sequence). V was pared by 7 bases and J by 1 base, with 11 bases between. The CDR3, as DNA: TGTGCCAGCAAAGGGGCAGGTTCCTACGAGCAGTACTTC. This encodes CASKGAGSYEQYF.